The 22 T cell receptor beta chains presented below share a single source sample, sequenced in a study of T cell responses to AZD1222 COVID-19 vaccine. Only in-frame clones appear in the TCRdb table, and some are missing; sequencing was by immunoSEQ multiplex PCR. Of under 100,000 clones listed, approximately 91% are singletons. The sequencing here drew on peripheral blood, taken on day 0 of AZD1222 vaccination. All receptors derive from an adult in good health.

The chain couples TRBV11-3 to TRBJ1-2; maybe TRBD1 (5 bases). Trimming removed 0 bases from V and 4 bases from J, with 6 bases in between. Germline V gene lookup returns CDR1 SGHNT and CDR2 YENEEA. This CDR3 is built from 13 residues. CDR3 in amino acids: CASSLEGTYGYTF. CDR3 nucleotide sequence: TGTGCCAGCAGCTTAGAGGGGACCTATGGCTACACCTTC. Together with reference TRBV11-3 and TRBJ1-2, the CDR3 gives the full variable domain: EAGVVQSPRYKIIEKKQPVAFWCNPISGHNTLYWYLQNLGQGPELLIRYENEEAVDDSQLPKDRFSAERLKGVDSTLKIQPAELGDSAVYLCASSLEGTYGYTFGSGTRLTVV.

The chain carries TRBV29-1 and TRBJ1-2; 9 nucleotides align to TRBD1. Germline trimming cut 6 bases from V and 5 bases from J; bases unmatched to any gene: 4. The CDR3 covers 12 residues. Germline V CDR1 and CDR2: SQVTM, ANQGSEA. The CDR3 sequence: CSVRQGEYGYTF. The CDR3 DNA reads TGCAGCGTCCGACAGGGGGAGTATGGCTACACCTTC.

The chain employs TRBV6-4 and TRBJ2-1; TRBD2 matches 10 bases. After removal of 0 bases from V and 10 bases from J, the junction contained 9 bases not matched to a gene. Germline V gene sequence: CDR1 MRHNA, CDR2 SNTAGT. The CDR3 extends over 16 amino acids. CDR3 DNA: TGTGCCAGCAGTGACTCGGGGCTAGCGGGGGCAGGGGAGCAGTTCTTC. Protein: CASSDSGLAGAGEQFF.

The chain uses TRBV5-1 and TRBJ1-1, with D unresolved. V lost 2 bases, J lost 6 bases, and 17 bases lay in between. The CDR3 runs 15 residues. Germline loops: CDR1 SGHRS, CDR2 YFSETQ. The CDR3 DNA reads as TGCGCCAGCAGCTTATTCGGGCCAGTAGAAGCTGAAGCTTTCTTT. It specifies CASSLFGPVEAEAFF.

This clone has just one count. The chain employs TRBV30 and TRBJ2-3; 12 nucleotides line up with TRBD2. V was clipped by 6 bases and J by 0 bases; unmatched bases: 4. The CDR3 spans 15 residues. CDR1 and CDR2 (germline): GTSNPN, SVGIG (reference sequence). CDR3 sequence reads: CACGLAGLSTDTQYF. The CDR3, as DNA: TGTGCCTGTGGACTAGCGGGACTCAGCACAGATACGCAGTATTTT.

The gene calls are TRBV18 and TRBJ1-3; no firm D call. The CDR3 is 12 residues long. V was cut by 4 bases and J by 4 bases, with 5 bases left in between. In germline, CDR1 is KGHSH, CDR2 LQKENI. The CDR3 DNA sequence: TGTGCCAGCTCACTTGGGGGAAACACCATATATTTT. It yields the protein CASSLGGNTIYF.

The V call is TRBV10-3, the J call TRBJ1-2, with 7 bases matching TRBD1. The germline CDR1 and CDR2 sequences are ENHRY and SYGVKD. The CDR3 spans 16 residues. Trimming took 1 base from V and 0 from J; bases not matched to a gene: 5. The CDR3 spells CAISEFPTGANYGYTF. The CDR3 region has the DNA TGTGCCATCAGTGAGTTTCCAACAGGGGCTAACTATGGCTACACCTTC.

V is TRBV30 and J is TRBJ1-2, with D perhaps TRBD1 (5 bases). Between the trimmed V and J ends, which lost 4 bases and 11 bases, there was a span of 17 bases. The germline V gene has CDR1 GTSNPN and CDR2 SVGIG (reference sequence). The CDR3 extends over 12 amino acids. CDR3 residues: CAWMRRVDRYTF. The DNA for the CDR3 is TGTGCCTGGATGAGACGGGTTGACAGATACACCTTC.

This clone has just one count. CDR3 coding DNA: TGTGCCACCAGTGATCGGGACGGGTTCTATGGCTACACCTTC. Amino acids: CATSDRDGFYGYTF. This sequence joins TRBV24-1 and TRBJ1-2, with a possible D match to TRBD1 (5 bases). Trimming cost V 3 bases and J 4 bases, with 11 bases left between them. The germline gives CDR1 KGHDR, CDR2 SFDVKD. This CDR3 has 14 amino acids.

This clone was found once. The DNA of the CDR3 is TGTGCCAGCAGCTTAGGCGGGGGCGTCTACGAGCAGTACTTC. Translated, it gives CASSLGGGVYEQYF. This chain uses TRBV13 with TRBJ2-7; D possibly matches TRBD1 or TRBD2 (6 bases each). V was pared by 0 bases and J by 3 bases, with 9 bases between. CDR3 size: 14 residues. Looked up from germline, CDR1 is PRHDT and CDR2 is FYEKMQ (reference sequence).

The chain combines TRBV7-2 with TRBJ2-3; 9 bases line up with TRBD1. CDR1 is SGHTA and CDR2 is FQGNSA in the germline V gene. The CDR3 has 18 amino acids. V dropped 1 base and J dropped 4; count of bases not matched to a gene: 12. The CDR3 is CASSLVGTGTGTSDTQYF. CDR3 DNA sequence: TGTGCCAGCAGCTTAGTGGGAACCGGGACAGGGACCTCAGATACGCAGTATTTT.

The J gene is TRBJ1-1, the V gene TRBV6-5, with 8 bases aligning to TRBD1. CDR3 length: 15 amino acids. J lost 7 bases, V lost 5 bases, and 12 bases had no gene match. Germline V gene sequence: CDR1 MNHEY, CDR2 SVGAGI. CDR3 nucleotides: TGTGCCAGCAGTACCGGACAGGGAGTATACAATGAAGCTTTCTTT. Its protein is CASSTGQGVYNEAFF.

The gene calls are TRBV28 and TRBJ2-5, with TRBD2 matching over 7 bases. This CDR3 has 13 amino acids. Unmatched junction bases numbered 7, after V lost 10 bases and J lost 2 bases. Germline-derived CDR1 and CDR2 are MDHEN and SYDVKM. The CDR3 nucleotides are TGTGCCACCCAGGATAGCGGGCAAGAGACCCAGTACTTC. It encodes CATQDSGQETQYF.

The chain links TRBV30 to TRBJ1-3; D not certain. V was cut by 0 bases and J by 0 bases, with 9 bases left in between. CDR1 and CDR2 from the germline V gene are GTSNPN and SVGIG (reference sequence). This CDR3 is built from 15 residues. CDR3 residues: CAWSVPGGSGNTIYF. The CDR3 nucleotides read TGTGCCTGGAGTGTACCTGGAGGCTCTGGAAACACCATATATTTT.

V is TRBV6-1 and J is TRBJ2-5; D not certain. CDR3 size: 12 residues. The germline gives CDR1 MNHNS, CDR2 SASEGT. V was trimmed by 1 base and J by 5 bases, leaving 5 bases between them. CDR3: CASSEVSETQYF. Here the CDR3 DNA reads TGTGCCAGCAGTGAAGTTTCGGAGACCCAGTACTTC.

The chain couples TRBV7-2 to TRBJ2-2; either TRBD1 or TRBD2 may fit D (7 bases each). The germline CDR1 and CDR2 sequences are SGHTA and FQGNSA. V shed 4 bases and J shed 6 bases, with 15 bases lying between them. CDR3 length equals 15 residues. CDR3 loop: CASSYARGGAGELFF. The CDR3 DNA reads as TGTGCCAGCAGCTACGCCAGGGGGGGAGCCGGGGAGCTGTTTTTT. The complete variable domain, with remaining parts taken from reference TRBV7-2 and TRBJ2-2, reads GAGVSQSPSNKVTEKGKDVELRCDPISGHTALYWYRQSLGQGLEFLIYFQGNSAPDKSGLPSDRFSAERTGGSVSTLTIQRTQQEDSAVYLCASSYARGGAGELFFGEGSRLTVL.

This chain connects TRBV5-1 to TRBJ1-2; no definite D call. Germline V lookup: CDR1 SGHRS, CDR2 YFSETQ. This CDR3 contains 14 residues. The germline V and J ends were trimmed by 4 bases and 2 bases, with 12 bases remaining between them. The CDR3 protein is CASSRTPTNYGYTF. The CDR3 bases are TGCGCCAGCAGCCGCACCCCCACCAACTATGGCTACACCTTC.

This chain links TRBV9 with TRBJ1-3; 7 bases match TRBD1. The length of the CDR3 is 15 residues. V dropped 4 bases and J dropped 2; count of bases not matched to a gene: 6. Germline V lookup: CDR1 SGDLS, CDR2 YYNGEE. CDR3 in DNA: TGTGCCAGCAGCACCCCGACAGGGACTGGAAACACCATATATTTT. Its protein product is CASSTPTGTGNTIYF.

This rearrangement joins TRBV4-3 to TRBJ2-5; 7 nucleotides align to TRBD1. The CDR3 loop spans 15 amino acids. Germline CDR1 reads LGHNA; CDR2 reads YSLEER. The J segment lost 1 base and the V segment lost 0 bases, leaving 2 bases of the junction unmatched. The CDR3 protein is CASSQDYRGQETQYF. The CDR3 region has the DNA TGCGCCAGCAGCCAAGATTACAGGGGCCAAGAGACCCAGTACTTC.

This clone was counted once. Here the CDR3 reads CASSQTGGETQYF. CDR3 DNA: TGTGCCAGCAGCCAGACAGGGGGCGAGACCCAGTACTTC. V usage is TRBV6-6 and J usage is TRBJ2-5, with 10 bases lining up with TRBD1. CDR3 length: 13 residues. In germline, CDR1 is MNHNY, CDR2 SVGAGI (reference sequence). V shed 6 bases, J shed 5 bases, and the junction held 3 bases outside the gene matches.

The CDR3 here is CASSTLRSPEGAKNIQYF. The CDR3 DNA reads TGTGCCAGCAGCACCCTGAGAAGTCCCGAGGGAGCCAAAAACATTCAGTACTTC. V is TRBV5-6 and J is TRBJ2-4; perhaps TRBD2 as D (5 bases). Germline V gene data show CDR1 as SGHDT and CDR2 as YYEEEE. Trimming took 4 bases from V and 0 from J, leaving 20 bases between them. The CDR3 loop spans 18 amino acids.

The table lists this clone with a few counts. J is TRBJ2-7 and V is TRBV5-1; D unclear. Germline-derived CDR1 and CDR2 are SGHRS and YFSETQ. Trimming shortened V by 0 bases and J by 3 bases, and 4 bases separated the two germline ends. CDR3 size: 12 residues. CDR3 region: CASSLGHYEQYF. CDR3 DNA: TGCGCCAGCAGCTTGGGACACTACGAGCAGTACTTC.